The rows below give T cell receptor beta chains drawn from one sample of a study of blood T cell repertoires in COVID-19. Assay used: immunoSEQ multiplex PCR; TCRdb lists only in-frame clones, some missing. The repertoire holds approximately 150,000 clones, 90% to 95% seen once, with 1.5% to 2.5% in the top ten. The sequencing input was peripheral blood. The origin of the receptors is a woman aged 55-69 years with COVID-19, enrolled during active disease. Each CDR3 is given with its conserved first and last residue. The order of the fields is clone size, V gene, D gene, J gene, CDR3 length, CDR3 protein, CDR3 DNA. D genes are given only for firm matches. Some rows have no size entry. The others give once, few or many, or a class for an expanded clone.

size: .; V: TRBV20-1; D: TRBD1; J: TRBJ1-3; length: 16; CDR3: CSASVGQFSSGNTIYF; DNA: TGCAGTGCTAGTGTGGGACAGTTCAGCTCTGGAAACACCATATATTTT
size: .; V: TRBV7-2; D: TRBD1; J: TRBJ1-1; length: 18; CDR3: CASSAVGDRGRSGTEAFF; DNA: TGTGCCAGCAGCGCAGTAGGGGACAGGGGGCGGTCGGGCACTGAAGCTTTCTTT
size: .; V: TRBV12-5; D: .; J: TRBJ2-1; length: 14; CDR3: CASGLYRNFNEQFF; DNA: TGTGCTAGTGGTTTGTACAGGAATTTCAATGAGCAGTTCTTC
size: .; V: TRBV15; D: .; J: TRBJ1-6; length: 16; CDR3: CATSRDITGGNSPLHF; DNA: TGTGCCACCAGCAGAGATATAACAGGAGGGAATTCACCCCTCCACTTT
size: .; V: TRBV5-1; D: .; J: TRBJ1-3; length: 16; CDR3: CASSLFWSGPGNTIYF; DNA: TGCGCCAGCAGCTTGTTTTGGTCAGGCCCTGGAAACACCATATATTTT
size: .; V: TRBV7-9; D: .; J: TRBJ2-7; length: 14; CDR3: CASGAWNQGNEQYF; DNA: TGTGCCAGCGGAGCTTGGAATCAGGGCAACGAGCAGTACTTC
size: .; V: TRBV15; D: .; J: TRBJ1-5; length: 15; CDR3: CATSSDRLSNQPQHF; DNA: TGTGCCACCAGCAGCGACAGGTTAAGCAATCAGCCCCAGCATTTT
size: .; V: TRBV18; D: .; J: TRBJ1-5; length: 14; CDR3: CASSPNRVGQPQHF; DNA: TGTGCCAGCTCACCGAACAGGGTTGGACAGCCCCAGCATTTT
size: .; V: TRBV30; D: .; J: TRBJ1-2; length: 12; CDR3: CAWSRGLGGYTF; DNA: TGTGCCTGGAGTAGGGGGTTAGGAGGCTACACCTTC
size: .; V: TRBV25-1; D: .; J: TRBJ1-4; length: 15; CDR3: CASSISGSVNEKLFF; DNA: TGTGCCAGCAGTATCTCAGGGTCGGTGAATGAAAAACTGTTTTTT
size: once; V: TRBV18; D: .; J: TRBJ1-4; length: 14; CDR3: CASSPQGRDEKLFF; DNA: TGTGCCAGCTCACCGCAGGGTCGCGATGAAAAACTGTTTTTT
size: .; V: TRBV13; D: .; J: TRBJ2-7; length: 14; CDR3: CASSLAGNFVEQYF; DNA: TGTGCCAGCAGCTTGGCAGGGAACTTTGTTGAGCAGTACTTC
size: .; V: TRBV2; D: .; J: TRBJ1-1; length: 15; CDR3: CASSRPGQTNTEAFF; DNA: TGTGCCAGCAGTCGCCCGGGACAAACGAACACTGAAGCTTTCTTT
size: .; V: TRBV5-6; D: TRBD1; J: TRBJ1-6; length: 15; CDR3: CASSGTWTGISPLHF; DNA: TGTGCCAGCAGCGGTACATGGACAGGGATATCACCCCTCCACTTT
size: .; V: TRBV11-3; D: TRBD2; J: TRBJ2-1; length: 16; CDR3: CASSPGGQRGVNEQFF; DNA: TGTGCCAGCAGCCCGGGGGGCCAGCGGGGGGTGAATGAGCAGTTCTTC
size: once; V: TRBV5-1; D: .; J: TRBJ1-6; length: 15; CDR3: CASSLGQGRNSPLHF; DNA: TGCGCCAGCAGCTTAGGGCAGGGCCGTAATTCACCCCTCCACTTT
size: .; V: TRBV18; D: TRBD1; J: TRBJ1-6; length: 16; CDR3: CASSPLDRAQGSPLHF; DNA: TGTGCCAGCTCACCCCTCGACAGGGCTCAGGGATCACCCCTCCACTTT